This T cell receptor beta chain stems from a study of T cells in Graves' hyperthyroidism and ophthalmopathy. Study at large: Staff took peripheral blood when the initial diagnosis was made, before any treatment began. General observations from the study: Ophthalmopathy was identified by the model a median about 6.8 months ahead of onset.

The study included ophthalmopathy patients with Clinical Activity Score at least 3, NOSPECS grade at least 4 and duration under 3 months. Out of approximately 10 ml of fresh peripheral blood came the PBMCs. It was RNA transcripts that yielded the amplified TCR beta CDR3 regions. TCR CDR3 regions were first amplified by RT-PCR with HTBI primers. TCRdb called the multiplex PCR reads again in MiXCR, with one record for every CDR3 protein. Here the sample spans about 480,000 distinct CDR3 sequences, 24% being singletons. This clonotype was recorded many times. Its antigen is not known. The sample comprised blood. This clonotype was sampled from a woman between 25 and 40 years old with Graves' ophthalmopathy.

This CDR3 reads CASSQVDEQYF. The CDR3 DNA is TGCGCCAGCAGCCAAGTTGACGAGCAGTACTTC. The rearrangement joins TRBV4-1 to TRBJ2-7, with no clear D. The length of the CDR3 is 11 residues. The V gene's germline CDR1 is MGHRA and CDR2 YSYEKL. The V and J ends lost 1 base and 5 bases respectively, with 3 bases between them.